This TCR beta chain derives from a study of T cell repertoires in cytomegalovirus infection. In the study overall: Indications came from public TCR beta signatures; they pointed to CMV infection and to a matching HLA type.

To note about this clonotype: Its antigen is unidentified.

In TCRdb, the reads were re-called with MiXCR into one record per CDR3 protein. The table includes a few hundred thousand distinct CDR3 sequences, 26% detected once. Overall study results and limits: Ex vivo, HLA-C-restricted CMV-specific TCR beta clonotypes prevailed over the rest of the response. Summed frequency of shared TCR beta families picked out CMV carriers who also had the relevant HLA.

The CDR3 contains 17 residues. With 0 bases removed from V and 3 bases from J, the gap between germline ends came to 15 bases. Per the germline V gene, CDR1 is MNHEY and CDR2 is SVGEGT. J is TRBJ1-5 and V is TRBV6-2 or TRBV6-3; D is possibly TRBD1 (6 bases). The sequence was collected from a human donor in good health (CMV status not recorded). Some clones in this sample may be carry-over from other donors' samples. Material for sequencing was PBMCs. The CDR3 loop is CASSYSMTGINNQPQHF. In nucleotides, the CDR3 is TGTGCCAGCAGTTACTCGATGACAGGTATAAACAATCAGCCCCAGCATTTT.